This T cell receptor beta chain was captured in a study of blood T cell repertoires in COVID-19. Study at large: COVID-19 samples, acute and convalescent, were from the United States, Italy and Spain. Sources were T cells, B-cell-depleted T cells, or PBMCs; the material itself was cDNA or gDNA.

V was clipped by 1 base and J by 8 bases, with 15 bases between them. Germline CDR1 SEHNR, CDR2 FQNEAQ (reference sequence). This CDR3 has 15 residues. As handled by the study authors: From reference gene primer amplification, estimates of nucleated cell counts were derived. The assay was immunoSEQ multiplex PCR, and TCRdb's table has in-frame clones only and misses some. Clone size and the V and J calls come from that table; the DNA yielded D and trimming. Of over 150,000 clones in the sample, around four fifths were seen once. The specimen was peripheral blood. The genes are TRBV7-9 and TRBJ2-1, with a weak D call TRBD2 (5 bases). The sequence was collected from a woman in her sixties or seventies who had recovered from COVID-19. CDR3 in amino acids: CASSLGVRGKHEQFF. CDR3 coding DNA: TGTGCCAGCAGCTTAGGGGTTCGAGGGAAGCATGAGCAGTTCTTC.